This T cell receptor beta chain stems from a study of blood T cells in healthy people across ages. Study-wide results and caveats: Percentage of naive T cells showed a strong correlation with TCR beta diversity. Both naive CD4+ cell counts and diversity were greater in long-lived donors than in aged donors.

Primed by a sample-barcoded 5' primer and a J-beta primer mix, a second PCR proceeded for 7 to 11 cycles. TCRdb analysed the 5' RACE reads with MiXCR anew, one entry per CDR3 protein. The profile covers roughly 640,000 distinct CDR3 sequences, with roughly 30% appearing a single time and less than 20% taken by the ten largest. Worth noting for this clonotype: Its antigen remains unidentified.

Per the germline V gene, CDR1 is SGHTA and CDR2 is FQGTGA. CDR3 size: 15 residues. With 5 bases removed from V and 11 bases from J, the gap between germline ends came to 24 bases. Sample: blood. V usage is TRBV7-3 and J usage is TRBJ2-5; a possible D gene is TRBD2 (5 bases). This TCR came from a woman aged 80 or over in good health. The CDR3 loop is CASSPGRRPYNEQYF. For the CDR3, the DNA is TGTGCCAGCAGCCCCGGACGGAGGCCCTACAATGAGCAGTACTTC. The variable domain in full, completed from reference TRBV7-3 and TRBJ2-5, reads GAGVSQTPSNKVTEKGKYVELRCDPISGHTALYWYRQSLGQGPEFLIYFQGTGAADDSGLPNDRFFAVRPEGSVSTLKIQRTERGDSAVYLCASSPGRRPYNEQYFGPGTRLLVL.